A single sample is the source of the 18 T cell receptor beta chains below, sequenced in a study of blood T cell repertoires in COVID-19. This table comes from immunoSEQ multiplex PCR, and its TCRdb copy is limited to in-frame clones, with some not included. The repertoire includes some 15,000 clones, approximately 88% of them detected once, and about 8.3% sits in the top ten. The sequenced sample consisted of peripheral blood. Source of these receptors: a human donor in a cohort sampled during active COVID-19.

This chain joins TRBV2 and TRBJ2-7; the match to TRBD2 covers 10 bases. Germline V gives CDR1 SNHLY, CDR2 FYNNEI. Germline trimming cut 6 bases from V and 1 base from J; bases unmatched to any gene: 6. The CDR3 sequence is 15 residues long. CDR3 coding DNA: TGTGCCAGCAGGACGGGACTAGCGTCATCCTACGAGCAGTACTTC. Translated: CASRTGLASSYEQYF.

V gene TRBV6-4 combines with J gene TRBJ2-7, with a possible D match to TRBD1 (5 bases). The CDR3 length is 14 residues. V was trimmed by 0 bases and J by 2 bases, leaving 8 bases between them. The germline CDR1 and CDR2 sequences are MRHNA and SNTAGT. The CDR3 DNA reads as TGTGCCAGCAGTGACTCGCTCAGGGCCTACGAGCAGTACTTC. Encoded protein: CASSDSLRAYEQYF.

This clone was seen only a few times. Here the CDR3 reads CASSQDRERVLYNEQFF. DNA of the CDR3: TGCGCCAGCAGCCAAGATCGGGAGCGGGTACTATACAATGAGCAGTTCTTC. The chain employs TRBV4-1 and TRBJ2-1, with a weak D call TRBD2 (6 bases). The germline V gene encodes CDR1 MGHRA and CDR2 YSYEKL. The CDR3 has 17 residues. The ends were cut back, 0 bases at V and 4 bases at J, with 16 bases in the middle.

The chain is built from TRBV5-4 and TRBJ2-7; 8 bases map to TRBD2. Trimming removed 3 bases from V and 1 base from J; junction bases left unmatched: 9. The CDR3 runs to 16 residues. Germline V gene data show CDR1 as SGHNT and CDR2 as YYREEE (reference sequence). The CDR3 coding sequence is TGTGCCAGCAGCTCAGGTAGCGGGGCTAGGTCCTACGAGCAGTACTTC. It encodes CASSSGSGARSYEQYF.

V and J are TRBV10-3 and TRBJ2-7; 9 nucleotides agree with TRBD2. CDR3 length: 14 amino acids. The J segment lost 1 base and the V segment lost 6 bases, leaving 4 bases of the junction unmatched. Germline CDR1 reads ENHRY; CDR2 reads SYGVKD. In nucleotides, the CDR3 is TGTGCCATCAGCGGGACTAGCACTTCCTACGAGCAGTACTTC. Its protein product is CAISGTSTSYEQYF.

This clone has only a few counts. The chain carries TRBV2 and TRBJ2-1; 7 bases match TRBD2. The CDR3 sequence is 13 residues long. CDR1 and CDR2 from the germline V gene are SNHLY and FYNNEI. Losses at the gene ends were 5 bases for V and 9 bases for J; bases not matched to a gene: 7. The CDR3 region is CASSSGTRGEQFF. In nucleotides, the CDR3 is TGTGCCAGCAGTAGCGGGACGAGGGGTGAGCAGTTCTTC.

The CDR3 loop is CASSQHGSGSSYNEQFF. In DNA, the CDR3 is TGTGCCAGCAGCCAGCATGGTAGCGGGAGCTCCTACAATGAGCAGTTCTTC. The chain has TRBV3-1 (or the pseudogene TRBV3-2) and TRBJ2-1, with TRBD2 matching over 9 bases. Per germline, CDR1 LGHDT and CDR2 YNNKEL (reference sequence). CDR3 length equals 17 residues. J was trimmed by 0 bases and V by 3 bases; bases with no gene match: 6.

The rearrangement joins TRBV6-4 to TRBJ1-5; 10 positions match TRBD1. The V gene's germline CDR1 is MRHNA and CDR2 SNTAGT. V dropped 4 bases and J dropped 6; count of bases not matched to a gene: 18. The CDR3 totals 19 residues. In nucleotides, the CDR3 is TGTGCCAGCAGTGCCCTACAACCCCCGGGACAGGGGAAGGTTCAGCCCCAGCATTTT. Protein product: CASSALQPPGQGKVQPQHF.

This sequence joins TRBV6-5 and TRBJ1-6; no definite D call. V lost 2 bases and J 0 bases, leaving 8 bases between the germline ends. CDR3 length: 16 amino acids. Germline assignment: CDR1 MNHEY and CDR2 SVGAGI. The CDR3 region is CASSYERNSYNSPLHF. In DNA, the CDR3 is TGTGCCAGCAGTTACGAGCGTAACTCCTATAATTCACCCCTCCACTTT.

CDR3 sequence reads: CASSSRLAVLQETQYF. Written as DNA, the CDR3 is TGTGCCAGCAGTAGTCGACTAGCGGTACTCCAAGAGACCCAGTACTTC. The V call is TRBV28, the J call TRBJ2-5; 9 bases agree with TRBD2. The J segment lost 1 base and the V segment lost 5 bases, leaving 8 bases of the junction unmatched. Looked up from germline, CDR1 is MDHEN and CDR2 is SYDVKM. This CDR3 region has 16 residues.

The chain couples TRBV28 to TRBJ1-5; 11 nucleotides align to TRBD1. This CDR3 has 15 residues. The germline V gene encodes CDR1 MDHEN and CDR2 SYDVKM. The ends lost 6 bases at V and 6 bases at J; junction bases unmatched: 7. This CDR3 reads CASSRGQGASQPQHF. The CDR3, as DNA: TGTGCCAGCAGCCGCGGACAGGGGGCCTCTCAGCCCCAGCATTTT.

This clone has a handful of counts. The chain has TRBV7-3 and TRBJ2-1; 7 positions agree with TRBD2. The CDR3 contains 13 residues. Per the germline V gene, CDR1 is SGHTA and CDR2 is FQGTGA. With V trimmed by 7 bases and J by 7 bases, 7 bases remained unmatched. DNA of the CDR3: TGTGCCAGCAACATAGCGGGCCAAAATGAGCAGTTCTTC. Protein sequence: CASNIAGQNEQFF.

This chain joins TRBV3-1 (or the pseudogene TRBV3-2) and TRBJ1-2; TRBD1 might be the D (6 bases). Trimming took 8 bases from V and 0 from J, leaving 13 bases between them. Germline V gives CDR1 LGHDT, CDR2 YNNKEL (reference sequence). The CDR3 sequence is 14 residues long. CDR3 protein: CASSKGGSNYGYTF. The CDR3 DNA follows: TGTGCCAGCTCAAAAGGGGGTTCTAACTATGGCTACACCTTC.

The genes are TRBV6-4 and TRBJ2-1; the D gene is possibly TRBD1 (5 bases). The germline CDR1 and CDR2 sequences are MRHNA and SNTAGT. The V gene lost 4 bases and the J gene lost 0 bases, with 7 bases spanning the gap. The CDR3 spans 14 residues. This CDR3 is CASSAQGSYNEQFF. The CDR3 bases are TGTGCCAGCAGTGCGCAGGGCTCCTACAATGAGCAGTTCTTC.

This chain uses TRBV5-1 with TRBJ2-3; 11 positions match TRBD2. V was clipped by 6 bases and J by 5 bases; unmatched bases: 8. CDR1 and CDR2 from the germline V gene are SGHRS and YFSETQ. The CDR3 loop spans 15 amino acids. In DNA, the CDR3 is TGCGCCAGCAACCTGGTAGCGGGAGGGGGAGATACGCAGTATTTT. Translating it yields CASNLVAGGGDTQYF.

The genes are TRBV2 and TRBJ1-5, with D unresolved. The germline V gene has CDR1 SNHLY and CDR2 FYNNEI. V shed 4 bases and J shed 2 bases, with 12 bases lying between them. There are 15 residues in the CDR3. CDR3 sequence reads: CASSVNGVGNQPQHF. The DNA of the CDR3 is TGTGCCAGCAGTGTCAACGGTGTTGGCAATCAGCCCCAGCATTTT.

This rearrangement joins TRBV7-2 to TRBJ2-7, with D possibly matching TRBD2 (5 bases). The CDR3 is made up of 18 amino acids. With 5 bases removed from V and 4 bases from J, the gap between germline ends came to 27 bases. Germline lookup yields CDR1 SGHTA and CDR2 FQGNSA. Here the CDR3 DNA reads TGTGCCAGCAGCCCAGAGACTACCCTACACCCTCTTCCTTACGAGCAGTACTTC. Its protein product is CASSPETTLHPLPYEQYF.

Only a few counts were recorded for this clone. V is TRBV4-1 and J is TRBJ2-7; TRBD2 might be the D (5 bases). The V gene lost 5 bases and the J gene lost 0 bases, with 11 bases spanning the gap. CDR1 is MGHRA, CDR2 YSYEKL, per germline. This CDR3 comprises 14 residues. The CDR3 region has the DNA TGCGCCAGCAGCGAAGCGGCTAGCTCCTACGAGCAGTACTTC. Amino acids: CASSEAASSYEQYF.